This entry features one TCR beta chain sequence. This sample is part of a study of T-cell reconstitution after alpha-beta-depleted transplantation in children. Construction of the TCRbeta library involved unique molecular identifiers. Each CDR3 protein gets one entry after TCRdb re-called the PCR reads with MiXCR. The sample has roughly 170,000 distinct CDR3 sequences; around 7% are singletons. The source of this sequence is a human donor who donated a stem cell graft to a child with Wiskott-Aldrich syndrome. This specimen was PBMCs from the stem cell graft donor, taken from the stem cell graft.

In DNA, the CDR3 is TGTGCCAGCAGTGTGTTGGGTCAGCATAATTCACCCCTCCACTTT. The encoded protein is CASSVLGQHNSPLHF. The chain couples TRBV2 to TRBJ1-6, with D hard to call. This CDR3 is built from 15 residues. Trimming removed 4 bases from V and 5 bases from J, with 12 bases in between. Germline V gene data show CDR1 as SNHLY and CDR2 as FYNNEI.